Following are 9 T cell receptor beta chains from one sample sequenced in a study of T-cell reconstitution after alpha-beta-depleted transplantation in children. The library targeted TCRbeta and was prepared with unique molecular identifiers. Via MiXCR, TCRdb re-called the PCR reads, giving one row per CDR3 protein. The data contain fewer than 350,000 distinct CDR3 sequences, about 9.9% of them singletons. Sequencing used peripheral blood, obtained 180 days after TCRalphabeta/CD19-depleted stem cell transplant. These receptors were taken from a male patient under 10 years old who had a stem cell transplant for chronic granulomatous disease, so the T cells may come from the graft donor.

This chain connects TRBV18 to TRBJ1-4, with D possibly matching TRBD1 (5 bases). V lost 0 bases and J lost 7, with 12 bases in between. This CDR3 spans 15 amino acids. Per the germline V gene, CDR1 is KGHSH and CDR2 is LQKENI. In nucleotides, the CDR3 is TGTGCCAGCTCACCACCCCTTCAGGGTGGTGAAAAACTGTTTTTT. Amino acid sequence: CASSPPLQGGEKLFF.

Remarks on this clonotype: This sequence may be a read error, since a much larger clone differs from it by one base. This chain connects TRBV15 to TRBJ2-7, with 9 nucleotides matching TRBD2. CDR1 is LNHNV and CDR2 is YYDKDF in the germline V gene (reference sequence). The CDR3 extends over 15 amino acids. The CDR3 nucleotides are TGTGCCACCAGCAGAGAGGGTAGCGGGAGACGGGAGCAGTGCTTC. Translating it yields CATSREGSGRREQCF.

This clonotype was detected ten times or more. The V gene is TRBV12-3 or TRBV12-4, the J gene TRBJ2-6; TRBD1 is a possible D gene (5 bases). Trimming left V 6 bases short and J 1 base short, with 13 bases between. This CDR3 region has 16 residues. The CDR3 reads CASSYSRDSGANVLTF. The DNA of the CDR3 is TGTGCCAGCAGCTACAGCAGGGATTCTGGGGCCAACGTCCTGACTTTC.

This clonotype has a count of ten or more. The chain joins TRBV5-1 to TRBJ2-1; TRBD1 matches 8 bases. Trimming cost V 3 bases and J 8 bases; bases outside gene matches: 13. This CDR3 has 16 residues. Looked up from germline, CDR1 is SGHRS and CDR2 is YFSETQ. CDR3: CASSSTHRTGRYEQFF. As DNA, the CDR3 is TGCGCCAGCAGCTCCACACATCGGACAGGGAGGTATGAGCAGTTCTTC.

This clonotype has ten or more counts. The chain recombines TRBV18 with TRBJ1-6; D remains unclear. The CDR3 is made up of 15 amino acids. Trimming removed 5 bases from V and 4 bases from J, with 12 bases in between. Germline CDR1 is KGHSH and CDR2 is LQKENI. The DNA of the CDR3 is TGTGCCAGCTCAAGCCTTGGGCAGTATAATTCACCCCTCCACTTT. This encodes CASSSLGQYNSPLHF. The entire variable domain, with the rest obtained from reference TRBV18 and TRBJ1-6, is as follows: NAGVMQNPRHLVRRRGQEARLRCSPMKGHSHVYWYRQLPEEGLKFMVYLQKENIIDESGMPKERFSAEFPKEGPSILRIQQVVRGDSAAYFCASSSLGQYNSPLHFGNGTRLTVT.

In DNA, the CDR3 is TGTGCCAGCAGCTTGCCTCTAGCGGGAGGTTGGAATGAGCAGTTCTTC. Protein product: CASSLPLAGGWNEQFF. V usage is TRBV5-4 and J usage is TRBJ2-1; 11 bases align to TRBD2. The trim removed 1 base at V and 7 bases at J, leaving 7 bases unmatched. Germline values: CDR1 SGHNT, CDR2 YYREEE (reference sequence). CDR3 length: 16 amino acids.

The chain recombines TRBV19 with TRBJ2-3; D could derive from TRBD1 or TRBD2 (5 bases each). V gave up 9 bases and J gave up 0 bases, with 13 bases separating them. Germline CDR1 reads LNHDA; CDR2 reads SQIVND (reference sequence). The CDR3 has 14 residues. In DNA form, the CDR3 reads TGTGCCAGCCGTCGGGACCCGAGCACAGATACGCAGTATTTT. Encoded protein: CASRRDPSTDTQYF. Combining the CDR3 with reference TRBV19 and TRBJ2-3 gives the whole variable domain DGGITQSPKYLFRKEGQNVTLSCEQNLNHDAMYWYRQDPGQGLRLIYYSQIVNDFQKGDIAEGYSVSREKKESFPLTVTSAQKNPTAFYLCASRRDPSTDTQYFGPGTRLTVL.

This clonotype showed up many times. This chain connects TRBV20-1 to TRBJ1-5; 8 bases align to TRBD1. Germline V gene lookup returns CDR1 DFQATT and CDR2 SNEGSKA (reference sequence). The V gene end was trimmed by 1 base and the J gene end by 12 bases; junction bases not matched to a gene: 5. The CDR3 sequence is 12 residues long. CDR3 protein: CSARGTGFYQHF. The CDR3, as DNA: TGCAGTGCTAGAGGGACAGGGTTTTACCAGCATTTT.

This clonotype was seen ten or more times. The chain carries TRBV12-3 or TRBV12-4 and TRBJ2-3; D unresolved. The V gene lost 8 bases and the J gene lost 2 bases, with 5 bases spanning the gap. There are 11 residues in the CDR3. This CDR3 is CASGYTDTQYF. The CDR3 DNA follows: TGTGCCAGCGGGTACACAGATACGCAGTATTTT.